What follows are 26 T cell receptor beta chains derived from one specimen sequenced in a study of cytomegalovirus exposure and HLA in healthy donors. In the PCR, 60 Vbeta and 13 Jbeta primers were used. TCRdb keeps only in-frame clones here, not all; method: immunoSEQ multiplex PCR. The sample includes about 140,000 clones, over 60% seen only once; the top ten take less than 1.5%. The sequenced material came from PBMCs. Receptor source: a male donor in good health and CMV-seropositive.

The rearrangement links TRBV5-4 to TRBJ2-1; 10 bases are shared with TRBD2. CDR3 length equals 17 residues. Trimming cost V 1 base and J 4 bases; bases outside gene matches: 8. The germline CDR1 and CDR2 sequences are SGHNT and YYREEE (reference sequence). CDR3 sequence reads: CASSLMVTSGSYNEQFF. The DNA for the CDR3 is TGTGCCAGCAGCTTGATGGTGACTAGCGGGTCGTACAATGAGCAGTTCTTC.

The V call is TRBV6-1, the J call TRBJ1-2; 7 positions agree with TRBD1. CDR3 length: 16 amino acids. Germline CDR1 and CDR2: MNHNS and SASEGT. The J segment lost 4 bases and the V segment lost 2 bases, leaving 10 bases of the junction unmatched. The CDR3 bases are TGTGCCAGCAGTGAACCCACAGGGGAAAACTTCTATGGCTACACCTTC. It translates to CASSEPTGENFYGYTF.

This clone was found once. V and J are TRBV2 and TRBJ2-7, with D possibly matching TRBD2 (6 bases). The CDR3 consists of 14 residues. V was trimmed by 7 bases and J by 5 bases, leaving 18 bases between them. CDR1 and CDR2 (germline): SNHLY, FYNNEI. The CDR3 nucleotides read TGTGCCAGCATTAAGAATCAGGGCGGGGACGAGCAGTACTTC. Translation: CASIKNQGGDEQYF. Supplemented by reference TRBV2 and TRBJ2-7, the full variable domain reads EPEVTQTPSHQVTQMGQEVILRCVPISNHLYFYWYRQILGQKVEFLVSFYNNEISEKSEIFDDQFSVERPDGSNFTLKIRSTKLEDSAMYFCASIKNQGGDEQYFGPGTRLTVT.

The J gene is TRBJ2-3, the V gene TRBV9, with 8 positions matching TRBD2. Germline trimming cut 1 base from V and 4 bases from J; bases unmatched to any gene: 2. The germline V gene has CDR1 SGDLS and CDR2 YYNGEE. CDR3 length: 14 residues. The CDR3: CASSVSGRPDTQYF. Here the CDR3 DNA reads TGTGCCAGCAGCGTAAGCGGGAGACCAGATACGCAGTATTTT.

The J gene is TRBJ2-5, the V gene TRBV19, with D hard to call. CDR3 size: 14 residues. The ends were cut back, 4 bases at V and 5 bases at J, with 14 bases in the middle. Germline V gene lookup returns CDR1 LNHDA and CDR2 SQIVND (reference sequence). The CDR3 is CASSTFEARETQYF. DNA for the CDR3: TGTGCCAGTAGTACTTTCGAGGCCCGGGAGACCCAGTACTTC.

The V call is TRBV9, the J call TRBJ1-2, with TRBD1 as a possible D gene (5 bases). Germline-derived CDR1 and CDR2 are SGDLS and YYNGEE. The CDR3 sequence is 16 residues long. V lost 0 bases and J lost 3, with 15 bases in between. CDR3 nucleotide sequence: TGTGCCAGCAGCGTAGGAGCGTCACCCAGGGACTATGGCTACACCTTC. Amino acid sequence: CASSVGASPRDYGYTF. Drawing the rest from reference TRBV9 and TRBJ1-2, the complete variable domain is DSGVTQTPKHLITATGQRVTLRCSPRSGDLSVYWYQQSLDQGLQFLIQYYNGEERAKGNILERFSAQQFPDLHSELNLSSLELGDSALYFCASSVGASPRDYGYTFGSGTRLTVV.

This rearrangement joins TRBV7-2 to TRBJ1-6, with TRBD1 matching over 7 bases. CDR1 and CDR2 (germline): SGHTA, FQGNSA. J gave up 10 bases and V 2 bases, and 8 bases lay outside the gene matches. This CDR3 region has 15 residues. The CDR3 DNA sequence: TGTGCCAGCAGCTTAATAGGTCAGGGGGACTCACCCCTCCACTTT. It codes for CASSLIGQGDSPLHF.

This chain connects TRBV6-6 to TRBJ1-3; 8 bases line up with TRBD1. CDR1 MNHNY and CDR2 SVGAGI come from the germline V gene (reference sequence). CDR3 size: 14 residues. Unmatched junction bases numbered 5, after V lost 8 bases and J lost 2 bases. The CDR3: CASGGDRTGNTIYF. CDR3 bases: TGTGCCAGCGGTGGGGACAGGACTGGAAACACCATATATTTT.

The genes are TRBV6-5 and TRBJ1-1; no reliable D call. Germline-derived CDR1 and CDR2 are MNHEY and SVGAGI. The CDR3 totals 13 residues. V was shortened by 6 bases and J by 0 bases, with 8 bases between the two germline ends. The CDR3 nucleotides are TGTGCCAGCAGCACACAAATGAACACTGAAGCTTTCTTT. As protein: CASSTQMNTEAFF.

V is TRBV5-1 and J is TRBJ1-1; D not resolved. This CDR3 region has 15 residues. V lost 0 bases and J lost 1, with 10 bases in between. Per the germline V gene, CDR1 is SGHRS and CDR2 is YFSETQ. CDR3 sequence reads: CASSLAARKNTEAFF. CDR3 in DNA: TGCGCCAGCAGCTTGGCAGCCAGGAAGAACACTGAAGCTTTCTTT.

Details on this clone: Additional DNA sequences in this sample encode the identical CDR3. The chain uses TRBV7-2 and TRBJ2-6; D might be TRBD2 (6 bases). CDR1 is SGHTA and CDR2 is FQGNSA in the germline V gene. The CDR3 is 15 residues long. Between the trimmed V and J ends, which lost 3 bases and 2 bases, there was a span of 8 bases. The CDR3 DNA reads TGTGCCAGCAGCTTGGAGGGCGCTGGGGCCAACGTCCTGACTTTC. Its protein is CASSLEGAGANVLTF.

The V gene is TRBV2, the J gene TRBJ2-7, with D uncertain. V lost 4 bases, J lost 12 bases, and 13 bases lay in between. Germline assignment: CDR1 SNHLY and CDR2 FYNNEI. This CDR3 comprises 11 residues. CDR3 loop: CASSVFGSAYF. CDR3 nucleotide sequence: TGTGCCAGCAGTGTCTTCGGGTCTGCGTACTTC.

V is TRBV16 and J is TRBJ1-4, with TRBD1 identical over 9 bases. The ends lost 2 bases at V and 1 base at J; junction bases unmatched: 11. This CDR3 has 19 amino acids. Germline loops: CDR1 KGHSY, CDR2 FQNENV. The DNA for the CDR3 is TGTGCCAGCAGCCAACTTCAGGGAGACAGGGGGAGAACTAATGAAAAACTGTTTTTT. It yields the protein CASSQLQGDRGRTNEKLFF.

The chain uses TRBV28 and TRBJ2-4; 7 bases match TRBD2. V lost 10 bases, J lost 5 bases, and 8 bases stayed unmatched. The length of the CDR3 is 13 residues. Germline-derived CDR1 and CDR2 are MDHEN and SYDVKM. Here the CDR3 reads CAIPSGAENIQYF. The CDR3 coding sequence is TGTGCCATCCCTAGCGGAGCGGAAAACATTCAGTACTTC.

This chain links TRBV6-6 with TRBJ2-7; TRBD2 might be the D (7 bases). Germline loops: CDR1 MNHNY, CDR2 SVGAGI (reference sequence). This CDR3 contains 15 residues. Trimming took off 7 bases at V and 0 bases at J, with 16 bases between the two ends. The CDR3 protein is CASTPGAGVSYEQYF. CDR3 bases: TGTGCCAGCACCCCGGGGGCGGGAGTCTCCTACGAGCAGTACTTC.

The chain combines TRBV6-5 with TRBJ2-5; 10 nucleotides match TRBD1. J lost 5 bases, V lost 6 bases, and 6 bases had no gene match. Germline CDR1 reads MNHEY; CDR2 reads SVGAGI. The CDR3 sequence is 14 residues long. The CDR3 protein is CASSSDRGLETQYF. DNA for the CDR3: TGTGCCAGCAGCTCAGACAGGGGGCTTGAGACCCAGTACTTC.

This clone came up a few times. This CDR3 is CASTEVGGGYEQYF. In DNA form, the CDR3 reads TGTGCCAGCACCGAGGTCGGGGGAGGATACGAGCAGTACTTC. V usage is TRBV27 and J usage is TRBJ2-7, with D possibly being TRBD2 (6 bases). The germline V gene encodes CDR1 MNHEY and CDR2 SMNVEV (reference sequence). This CDR3 comprises 14 residues. Trimming pared 7 bases from V and 4 bases from J, leaving 17 bases between.

The rearrangement joins TRBV4-1 to TRBJ2-7; tentatively, D is TRBD1 (5 bases). Trimming removed 4 bases at V and 2 bases at J, with 15 bases between. CDR1 is MGHRA, CDR2 YSYEKL, per germline. This CDR3 contains 15 residues. The CDR3 protein is CASSLGATQTYEQYF. For the CDR3, the DNA is TGCGCCAGCAGCCTAGGGGCAACGCAGACCTACGAGCAGTACTTC.

J is TRBJ2-1 and V is TRBV7-9; 10 bases fit TRBD1. CDR1 and CDR2 (germline): SEHNR, FQNEAQ (reference sequence). J was trimmed by 7 bases and V by 2 bases; bases with no gene match: 2. The length of the CDR3 is 14 residues. CDR3 sequence: CASSLMGQGNEQFF. Written as DNA, the CDR3 is TGTGCCAGCAGCTTAATGGGACAGGGGAATGAGCAGTTCTTC.

The chain joins TRBV6-1 to TRBJ2-3; 7 bases map to TRBD1. The CDR3 loop spans 14 amino acids. Germline CDR1 reads MNHNS; CDR2 reads SASEGT. V dropped 6 bases and J dropped 1; count of bases not matched to a gene: 4. The CDR3 DNA follows: TGTGCCAGCAGGGCCGGGACAGGCACAGATACGCAGTATTTT. Translated, it gives CASRAGTGTDTQYF.

This chain uses TRBV11-3 with TRBJ2-3, with 9 bases fitting TRBD1. Germline-derived CDR1 and CDR2 are SGHNT and YENEEA. This CDR3 region has 16 residues. The J segment lost 2 bases and the V segment lost 2 bases, leaving 5 bases of the junction unmatched. The CDR3 is CASSLSTGGITDTQYF. The CDR3 DNA reads as TGTGCCAGCAGCTTATCCACAGGGGGCATCACAGATACGCAGTATTTT.

This clone was counted only a few times. The V gene is TRBV6-1, the J gene TRBJ2-3, with TRBD2 matching over 9 bases. The CDR3 runs to 14 residues. Germline CDR1 and CDR2: MNHNS and SASEGT. The V gene end was trimmed by 6 bases and the J gene end by 5 bases; junction bases not matched to a gene: 6. The CDR3 reads CASSPGLAVDTQYF. The DNA of the CDR3 is TGTGCCAGCAGCCCGGGACTAGCAGTAGATACGCAGTATTTT.

This clone was seen more than once but under ten times. The chain is built from TRBV2 and TRBJ1-6, with a possible D match to TRBD1 (6 bases). The germline V and J ends were trimmed by 4 bases and 8 bases, with 9 bases remaining between them. CDR1 and CDR2 (germline): SNHLY, FYNNEI. CDR3 length: 13 amino acids. CDR3 region: CASSGQGYSPLHF. In DNA, the CDR3 is TGTGCCAGCAGTGGGCAGGGGTATTCACCCCTCCACTTT. Full variable domain (outside the CDR3, taken from reference TRBV2 and TRBJ1-6): EPEVTQTPSHQVTQMGQEVILRCVPISNHLYFYWYRQILGQKVEFLVSFYNNEISEKSEIFDDQFSVERPDGSNFTLKIRSTKLEDSAMYFCASSGQGYSPLHFGNGTRLTVT.

V gene TRBV30 combines with J gene TRBJ2-7; D gene ambiguous. V shed 2 bases and J shed 6 bases, with 8 bases lying between them. Germline V CDR1 and CDR2: GTSNPN, SVGIG (reference sequence). This CDR3 region has 11 residues. This chain's CDR3 is CAWSLAIEQYF. The CDR3, as DNA: TGTGCCTGGAGTCTTGCTATCGAGCAGTACTTC.

The CDR3 is CASSLEGGLNEQYF. CDR3 nucleotide sequence: TGTGCCAGCAGTTTAGAGGGGGGGCTGAACGAGCAGTACTTC. This chain connects TRBV27 to TRBJ2-7, with a weak D call TRBD2 (7 bases). The ends were cut back, 2 bases at V and 5 bases at J, with 13 bases in the middle. There are 14 residues in the CDR3. Germline-derived CDR1 and CDR2 are MNHEY and SMNVEV (reference sequence).

This clone was seen a handful of times. The gene calls are TRBV19 and TRBJ2-1; 8 bases match TRBD2. The V and J ends lost 2 bases and 6 bases, in that order; junction bases with no gene match: 6. The CDR3 length is 15 residues. The germline V gene encodes CDR1 LNHDA and CDR2 SQIVND (reference sequence). The chain's CDR3 is CASSILTGGANEQFF. DNA of the CDR3: TGTGCCAGTAGTATACTCACGGGGGGGGCCAATGAGCAGTTCTTC.